Shown below are 5 T cell receptor beta chains from a single sample sequenced in a study of response to subunit inactivated influenza vaccine (dated by TCRdb to between 2017 and 2018). The library relied on RT-PCR. Sequencing was performed on an Illumina HiSeq 2500. TCRdb ran its own pipeline on the public reads, namely fastp trimming at Q25 and MiXCR clone calling, and kept in-frame beta chains. Each entry is one CDR3 protein sequence, shown with its most common DNA and genes. Within this sample are about 700,000 distinct CDR3 sequences, with 12% to 15% of them counted one time only. Of the sample, 7.5% to 9% falls within the top ten clones. The sample in question was PBMCs from blood, obtained around two weeks before vaccination. All receptors come from a man aged 50-59 years who received an inactivated influenza vaccine. Donor details come from another sample of the same person, matched by shared clones.

The chain joins TRBV6-2 or TRBV6-3 to TRBJ2-1; perhaps TRBD2 as D (7 bases). The ends were cut back, 7 bases at V and 9 bases at J, with 10 bases in the middle. The CDR3 loop spans 11 amino acids. Germline-derived CDR1 and CDR2 are MNHEY and SVGEGT. The CDR3 coding sequence is TGTGCCAGCAATGCGGGGGCTGAGCAGTTCTTC. It yields the protein CASNAGAEQFF.

At least ten counts were recorded for this clonotype. This rearrangement joins TRBV30 to TRBJ2-5; D is undetermined. V shed 0 bases and J shed 5 bases, with 10 bases lying between them. CDR1 and CDR2 (germline): GTSNPN, SVGIG (reference sequence). The CDR3 has 13 amino acids. The CDR3: CAWSVGSAETQYF. In DNA form, the CDR3 reads TGTGCCTGGAGTGTAGGGTCGGCGGAGACCCAGTACTTC. Full variable domain (rest looked up from reference TRBV30 and TRBJ2-5): SQTIHQWPATLVQPVGSPLSLECTVEGTSNPNLYWYRQAAGRGLQLLFYSVGIGQISSEVPQNLSASRPQDRQFILSSKKLLLSDSGFYLCAWSVGSAETQYFGPGTRLLVL.

This clonotype was detected ten times or more. In DNA, the CDR3 is TGTGCCAGCAGTTTAGCTGGGACTAGCGGGGAGCTGTTTTTT. It codes for CASSLAGTSGELFF. The V and J genes are TRBV12-3 or TRBV12-4 and TRBJ2-2; 8 bases are shared with TRBD2. The CDR3 contains 14 residues. V lost 0 bases, J lost 7 bases, and 1 base stayed unmatched.

The V and J genes are TRBV6-5 and TRBJ2-7, with D possibly being TRBD1 (5 bases). The CDR3 loop spans 14 amino acids. Germline loops: CDR1 MNHEY, CDR2 SVGAGI. V dropped 0 bases and J dropped 0 bases, with 6 bases sitting between them. CDR3 nucleotides: TGTGCCAGCAGTTACTCGGACACCTCCTACGAGCAGTACTTC. As protein: CASSYSDTSYEQYF.

This clonotype was seen a few times. The J gene is TRBJ2-5, the V gene TRBV28; tentatively, D is TRBD1 (6 bases). Trimming shortened V by 6 bases and J by 7 bases, and 21 bases separated the two germline ends. This CDR3 spans 15 amino acids. Germline V lookup: CDR1 MDHEN, CDR2 SYDVKM. As DNA, the CDR3 is TGTGCCAGCAGCTCCCTAGACAGGCCCTCTGGGACCCAGTACTTC. This gives the protein CASSSLDRPSGTQYF.